The TCR beta chain described here comes from a study of cytomegalovirus exposure and HLA in healthy donors. Study as a whole: Among the roughly 370 genotyped donors, 65% to 85% were placed in the Caucasian-associated ancestry cluster. Study results and caveats: With further analysis later on, most CMV-associated TCR beta chains appeared HLA-restricted.

In the PCR, 60 Vbeta and 13 Jbeta primers were used. Method: immunoSEQ multiplex PCR; TCRdb's copy keeps in-frame clones and lacks some. The sample contains 150,000 to 200,000 clones, about 65% of which appear only once. A note on this clone: As yet, its antigen is unknown.

The sequenced material came from PBMCs. The receptor was derived from a man in his forties in good health and CMV-seropositive.

In nucleotides, the CDR3 is TGCGCCAGCAGCTCTACACAGGGGGCCTGGAACACTGAAGCTTTCTTT. Translating it yields CASSSTQGAWNTEAFF. The V call is TRBV5-1, the J call TRBJ1-1, with 9 nucleotides matching TRBD1. Trimming removed 3 bases from V and 1 base from J; junction bases left unmatched: 7. Germline values: CDR1 SGHRS, CDR2 YFSETQ. The CDR3 consists of 16 residues.